This T cell receptor beta chain was recovered during a study of blood T cells in healthy people across ages (dated by TCRdb to about 2015). Regarding the study in general: In model experiments, roughly one uniquely barcoded TCR beta cDNA molecule per two T cells was captured by template switching. The donors were split into four age groups: young (average around 15 years), middle-aged (nearly 40), aged (roughly 68) and long-lived (approximately 89). The study analyzed two additional independent replicas of 1 million unique cDNA reads from the same blood draw for two donors, one aged 18 to 30 and one aged 80 or older. Age-related changes in TCR beta repertoire diversity were measured in the study by deep sequencing normalized with unique cDNA molecular identifiers. To avoid experimental bias, donors of different ages were spread randomly across the sequencing lanes. Broad study findings and their caveats: Donor CMV infection status was unknown, potentially confounding age-related changes in expanded clonotypes. There was a strong correlation between observed TCR beta diversity and the percentage of naive T cells measured by flow cytometry. Bulk unsorted PBMC profiling prevented conclusive comparison of naive and antigen-experienced compartments. Observed TCR beta diversity per million T cells fell roughly linearly with age, and a significant reduction was already apparent by age roughly 40. Estimates of total diversity based on one million sequenced T cells were considered lower bounds and underestimates. Compared with the aged group, the long-lived group had more naive CD4+ T cells, fewer expanded clones and increased TCR diversity, a pattern suggesting age selection.

The 39 donors, aged about 6 to 100 years, were systemically healthy Caucasian individuals from Russia. Each donor gave around 9.9 milliliters of peripheral blood, collected into EDTA-treated Vacutainer tubes. Ficoll-Paque density-gradient centrifugation was used to isolate PBMCs, with at least 6 million obtained per sample. Total RNA was extracted from PBMCs with Trizol reagent, with at least 5 micrograms obtained per sample. The percentages of naive CD45RAhigh/CD27high T cells were determined by flow cytometry on a PBMC aliquot from every donor. Here V drops 5 bases and J drops 8 bases, and the junction holds 3 bases not matched to any gene. The germline V gene (reference sequence) specifies SGHAT as CDR1 and FQDESV as CDR2. The CDR3 numbers 12 residues from cysteine through phenylalanine. The read is trimmed to its CDR3 DNA, 36 bases read in frame from base 1. The library was built by means of 5' RACE. Sequencing relied on an Illumina HiSeq 2500. A second PCR of roughly 6 to 11 cycles was run with a J-beta primer mix and a sample-barcoded 5' primer. A unique molecular identifier was introduced onto each TCR beta cDNA molecule by a template-switch 5' adaptor carrying 12 random nucleotides. Each sample yielded at least 3 million CDR3-containing paired-end reads. First-strand cDNA synthesis was performed from all RNA using the Mint cDNA synthesis kit, with priming by a TRBC-specific oligonucleotide. Following uracil-DNA glycosylase treatment, a first 18-cycle PCR with universal primers M1SS and BC2_uni_R was performed on all cDNA. The original pipeline was this. For normalization, 1 million high-quality reads were randomly selected from each sample, with every read carrying a distinct molecular identifier. Instead of being binned into consensus sequences, reads with shared molecular identifiers were discarded. MiTCR, with a Q25 quality threshold and the strictest error-elimination algorithm, was used for CDR3 identification, clonotype clustering and error correction. A nonparametric unseen species model with Euler transformation was used to estimate a lower bound on total TCR beta diversity. The public reads were reprocessed in TCRdb via fastp at Q25 and MiXCR, keeping in-frame beta chains. Each entry is one CDR3 protein sequence, shown with its most common DNA and genes. These V and J calls rely on TCRdb rather than the paper's analysis. A total of about 1.6 million distinct CDR3 sequences appear in this sample, around 36% of them only once. Of the sample, about 11% falls within the top ten clones.

This clonotype turned up a few times. The antigen this receptor binds is unknown. Per-base qualities were not stored, and no clone one base away is much larger. The sequence is built from TRBV11-1 and TRBJ2-1; TRBD1 matches 7 bases in the middle. The sequence derives from a woman aged 30 to 39 in good health. Sample: blood. CDR3 reads: CASSHGTDEQFF. The bases are TGTGCCAGCAGCCACGGGACAGATGAGCAGTTCTTC.